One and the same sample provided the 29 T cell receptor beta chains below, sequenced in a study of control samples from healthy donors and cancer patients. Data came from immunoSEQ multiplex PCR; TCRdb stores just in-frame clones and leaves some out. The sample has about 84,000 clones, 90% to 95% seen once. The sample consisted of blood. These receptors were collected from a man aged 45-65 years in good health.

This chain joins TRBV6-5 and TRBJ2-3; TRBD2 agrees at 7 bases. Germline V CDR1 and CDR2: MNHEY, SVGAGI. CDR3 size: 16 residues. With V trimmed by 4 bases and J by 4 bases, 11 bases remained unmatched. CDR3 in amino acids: CASSSGQLAEADTQYF. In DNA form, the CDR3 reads TGTGCCAGCAGTTCCGGCCAGCTAGCGGAAGCAGATACGCAGTATTTT.

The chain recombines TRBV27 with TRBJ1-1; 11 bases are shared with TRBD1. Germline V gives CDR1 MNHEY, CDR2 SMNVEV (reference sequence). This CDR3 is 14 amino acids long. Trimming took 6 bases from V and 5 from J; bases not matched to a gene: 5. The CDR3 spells CASRKGTGGTEAFF. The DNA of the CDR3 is TGTGCCAGCAGGAAGGGGACAGGGGGAACTGAAGCTTTCTTT.

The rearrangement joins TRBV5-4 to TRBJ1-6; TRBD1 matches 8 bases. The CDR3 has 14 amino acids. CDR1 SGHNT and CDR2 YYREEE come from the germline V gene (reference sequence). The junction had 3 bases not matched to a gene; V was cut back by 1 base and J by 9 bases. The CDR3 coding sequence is TGTGCCAGCAGCTTGCGGGACAGGAGTTCACCCCTCCACTTT. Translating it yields CASSLRDRSSPLHF.

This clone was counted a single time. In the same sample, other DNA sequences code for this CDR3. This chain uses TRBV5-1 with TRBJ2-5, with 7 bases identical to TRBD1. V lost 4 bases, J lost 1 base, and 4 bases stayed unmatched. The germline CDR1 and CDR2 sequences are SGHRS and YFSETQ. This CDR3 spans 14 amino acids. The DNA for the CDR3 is TGCGCCAGCAGCCCCGGGACAGCCCAAGAGACCCAGTACTTC. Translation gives CASSPGTAQETQYF.

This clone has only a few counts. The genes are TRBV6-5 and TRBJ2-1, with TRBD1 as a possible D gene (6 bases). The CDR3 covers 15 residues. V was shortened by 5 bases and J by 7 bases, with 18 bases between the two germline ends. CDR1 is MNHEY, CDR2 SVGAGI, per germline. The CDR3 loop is CASSPRQVKGNEQFF. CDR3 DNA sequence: TGTGCCAGCAGTCCCCGACAGGTTAAGGGAAATGAGCAGTTCTTC.

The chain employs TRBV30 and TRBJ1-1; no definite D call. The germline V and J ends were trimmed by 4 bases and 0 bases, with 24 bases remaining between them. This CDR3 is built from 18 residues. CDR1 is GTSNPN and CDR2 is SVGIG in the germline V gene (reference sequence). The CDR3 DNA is TGTGCCTGGAAGAATTCGGGTCTTAAGAATTACATGAACACTGAAGCTTTCTTT. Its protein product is CAWKNSGLKNYMNTEAFF.

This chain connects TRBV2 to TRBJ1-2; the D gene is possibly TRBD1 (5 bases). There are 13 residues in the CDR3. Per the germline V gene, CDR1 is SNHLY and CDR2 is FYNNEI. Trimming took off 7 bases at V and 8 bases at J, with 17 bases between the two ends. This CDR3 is CASTPRGVEGYTF. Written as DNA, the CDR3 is TGTGCCAGCACACCTCGGGGGGTAGAGGGCTACACCTTC.

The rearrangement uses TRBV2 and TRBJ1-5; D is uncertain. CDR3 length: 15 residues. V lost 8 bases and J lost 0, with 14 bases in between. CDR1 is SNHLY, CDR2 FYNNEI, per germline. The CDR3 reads CASRWVQSSNQPQHF. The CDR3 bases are TGTGCCAGCCGATGGGTCCAATCTAGCAATCAGCCCCAGCATTTT.

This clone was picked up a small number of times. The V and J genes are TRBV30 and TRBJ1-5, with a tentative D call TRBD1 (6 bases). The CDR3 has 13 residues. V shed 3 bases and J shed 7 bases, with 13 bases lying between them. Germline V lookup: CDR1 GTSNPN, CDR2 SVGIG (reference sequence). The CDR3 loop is CAWSQGLRQPQHF. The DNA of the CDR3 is TGTGCCTGGAGCCAGGGGTTAAGGCAGCCCCAGCATTTT. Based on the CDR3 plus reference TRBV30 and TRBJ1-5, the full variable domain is SQTIHQWPATLVQPVGSPLSLECTVEGTSNPNLYWYRQAAGRGLQLLFYSVGIGQISSEVPQNLSASRPQDRQFILSSKKLLLSDSGFYLCAWSQGLRQPQHFGDGTRLSIL.

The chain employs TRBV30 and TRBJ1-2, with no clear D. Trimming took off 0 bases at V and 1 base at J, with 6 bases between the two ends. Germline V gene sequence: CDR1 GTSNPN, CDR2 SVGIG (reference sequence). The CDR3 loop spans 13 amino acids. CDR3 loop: CAWSVELNYGYTF. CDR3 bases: TGTGCCTGGAGTGTAGAACTTAACTATGGCTACACCTTC.

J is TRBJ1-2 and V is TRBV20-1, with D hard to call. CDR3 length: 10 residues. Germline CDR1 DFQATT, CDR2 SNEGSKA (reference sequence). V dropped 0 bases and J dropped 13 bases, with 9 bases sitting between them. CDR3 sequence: CSARDESPTF. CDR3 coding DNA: TGCAGTGCTAGAGACGAGTCACCCACCTTC.

CDR3 sequence (DNA): TGTGCCAGCAGCCCCCGCAAGCAGTACTTC. Its translation: CASSPRKQYF. V usage is TRBV9 and J usage is TRBJ2-7; unclear D gene. Trimming removed 4 bases from V and 8 bases from J, with 7 bases in between. Germline V gene lookup returns CDR1 SGDLS and CDR2 YYNGEE. The CDR3 extends over 10 amino acids.

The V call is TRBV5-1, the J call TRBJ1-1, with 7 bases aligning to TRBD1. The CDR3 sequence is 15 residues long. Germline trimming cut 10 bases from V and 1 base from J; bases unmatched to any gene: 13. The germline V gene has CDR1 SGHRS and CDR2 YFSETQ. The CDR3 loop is CASRIGQETNTEAFF. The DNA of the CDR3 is TGCGCCTCTAGAATCGGACAGGAAACGAACACTGAAGCTTTCTTT.

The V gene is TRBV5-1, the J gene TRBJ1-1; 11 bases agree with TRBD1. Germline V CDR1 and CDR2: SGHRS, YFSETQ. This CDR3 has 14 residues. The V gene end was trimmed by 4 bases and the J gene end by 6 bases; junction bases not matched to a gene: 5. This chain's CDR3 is CASSPGQGAPEAFF. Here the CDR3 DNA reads TGCGCCAGCAGCCCTGGACAGGGGGCACCTGAAGCTTTCTTT.

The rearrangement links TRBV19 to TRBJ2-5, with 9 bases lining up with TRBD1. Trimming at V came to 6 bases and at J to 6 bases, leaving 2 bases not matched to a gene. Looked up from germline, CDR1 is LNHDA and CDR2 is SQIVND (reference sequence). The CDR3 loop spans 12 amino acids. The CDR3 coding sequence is TGTGCCAGTAGGGGACAGGGAAAGACCCAGTACTTC. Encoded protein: CASRGQGKTQYF.

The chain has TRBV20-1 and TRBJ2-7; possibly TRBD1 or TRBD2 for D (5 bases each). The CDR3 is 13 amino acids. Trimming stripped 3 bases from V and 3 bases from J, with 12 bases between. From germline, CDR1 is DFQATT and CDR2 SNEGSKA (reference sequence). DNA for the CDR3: TGCAGTGCTAGTCCCGTTGGGGGCTACGAGCAGTACTTC. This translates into CSASPVGGYEQYF.

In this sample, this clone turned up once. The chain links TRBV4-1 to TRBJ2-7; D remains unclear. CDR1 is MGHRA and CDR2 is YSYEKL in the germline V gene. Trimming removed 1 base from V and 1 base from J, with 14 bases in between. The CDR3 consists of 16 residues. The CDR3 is CASSQGTTVKSYEQYF. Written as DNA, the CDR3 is TGCGCCAGCAGCCAAGGGACGACTGTAAAGTCCTACGAGCAGTACTTC.

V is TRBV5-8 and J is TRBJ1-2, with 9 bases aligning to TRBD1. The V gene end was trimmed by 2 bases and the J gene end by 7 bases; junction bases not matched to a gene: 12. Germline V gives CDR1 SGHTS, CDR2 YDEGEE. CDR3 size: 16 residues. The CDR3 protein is CASSFVGTGPPAGYTF. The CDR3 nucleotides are TGTGCCAGCAGCTTCGTCGGGACAGGGCCTCCTGCTGGCTACACCTTC.

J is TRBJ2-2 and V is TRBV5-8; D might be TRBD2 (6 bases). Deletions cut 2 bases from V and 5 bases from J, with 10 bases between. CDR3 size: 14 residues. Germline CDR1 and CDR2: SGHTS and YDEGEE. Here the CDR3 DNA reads TGTGCCAGCAGCTTTCTAGCGAGGACCGGGGAGCTGTTTTTT. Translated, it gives CASSFLARTGELFF.

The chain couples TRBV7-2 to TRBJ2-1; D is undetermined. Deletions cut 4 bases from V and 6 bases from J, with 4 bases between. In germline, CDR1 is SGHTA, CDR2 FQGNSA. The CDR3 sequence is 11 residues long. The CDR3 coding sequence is TGTGCCAGCAGCTCCATCAATGAGCAGTTCTTC. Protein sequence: CASSSINEQFF.

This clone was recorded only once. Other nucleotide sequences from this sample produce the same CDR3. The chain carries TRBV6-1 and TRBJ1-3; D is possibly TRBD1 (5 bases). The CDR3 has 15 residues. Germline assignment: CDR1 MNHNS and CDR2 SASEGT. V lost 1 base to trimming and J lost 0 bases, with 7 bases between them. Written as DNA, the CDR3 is TGTGCCAGCAGTGAAGGCCAGGGCTCTGGAAACACCATATATTTT. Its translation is CASSEGQGSGNTIYF.

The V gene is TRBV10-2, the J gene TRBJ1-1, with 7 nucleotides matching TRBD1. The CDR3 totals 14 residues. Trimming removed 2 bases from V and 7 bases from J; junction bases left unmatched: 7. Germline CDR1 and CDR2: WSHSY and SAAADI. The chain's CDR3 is CASSEIDRVGEAFF. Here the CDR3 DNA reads TGCGCCAGCAGTGAGATAGACAGGGTCGGTGAAGCTTTCTTT.

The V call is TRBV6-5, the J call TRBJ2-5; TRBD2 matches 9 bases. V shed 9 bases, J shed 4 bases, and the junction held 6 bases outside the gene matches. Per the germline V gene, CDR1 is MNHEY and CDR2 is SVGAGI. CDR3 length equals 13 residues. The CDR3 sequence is CASETSGSETQYF. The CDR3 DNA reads TGTGCCAGTGAGACTAGCGGATCAGAGACCCAGTACTTC.

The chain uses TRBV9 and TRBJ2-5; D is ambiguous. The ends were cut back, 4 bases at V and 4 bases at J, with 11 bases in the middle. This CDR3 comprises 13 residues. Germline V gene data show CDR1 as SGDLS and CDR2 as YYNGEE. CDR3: CASSPRGRETQYF. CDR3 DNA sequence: TGTGCCAGCAGCCCCCGAGGACGAGAGACCCAGTACTTC.

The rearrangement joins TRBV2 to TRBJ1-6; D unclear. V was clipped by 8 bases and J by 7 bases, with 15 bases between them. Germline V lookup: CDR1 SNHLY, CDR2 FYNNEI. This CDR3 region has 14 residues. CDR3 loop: CASLRGLTNSPLHF. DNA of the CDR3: TGTGCCAGCTTGAGAGGGTTGACCAATTCACCCCTCCACTTT.

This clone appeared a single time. CDR3 loop: CASSTEGDQPQHF. The CDR3 coding sequence is TGTGCCAGCAGTACAGAAGGGGATCAGCCCCAGCATTTT. The chain combines TRBV6-5 with TRBJ1-5; possibly TRBD1 for D (5 bases). Trimming took off 5 bases at V and 5 bases at J, with 10 bases between the two ends. The CDR3 is 13 amino acids. CDR1 and CDR2 (germline): MNHEY, SVGAGI.

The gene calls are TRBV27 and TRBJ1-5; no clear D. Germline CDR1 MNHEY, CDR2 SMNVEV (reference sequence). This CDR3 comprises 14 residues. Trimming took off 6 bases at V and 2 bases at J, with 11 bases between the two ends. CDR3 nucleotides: TGTGCCAGCAGGAACATGGGAGGCAATCAGCCCCAGCATTTT. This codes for CASRNMGGNQPQHF.

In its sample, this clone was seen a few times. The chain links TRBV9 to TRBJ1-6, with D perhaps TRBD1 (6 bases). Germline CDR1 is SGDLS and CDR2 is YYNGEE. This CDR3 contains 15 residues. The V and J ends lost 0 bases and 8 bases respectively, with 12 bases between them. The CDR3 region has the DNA TGTGCCAGCAGCGTAGATACAGGGCCCCATTCACCCCTCCACTTT. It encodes CASSVDTGPHSPLHF.

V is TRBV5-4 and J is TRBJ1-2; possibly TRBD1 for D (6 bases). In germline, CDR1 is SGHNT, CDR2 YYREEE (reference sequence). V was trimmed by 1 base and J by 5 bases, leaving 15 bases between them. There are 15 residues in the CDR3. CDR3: CASSLRTDYLYGYTF. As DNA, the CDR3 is TGTGCCAGCAGCTTGAGGACAGACTATCTATATGGCTACACCTTC. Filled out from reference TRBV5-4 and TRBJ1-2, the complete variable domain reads ETGVTQSPTHLIKTRGQQVTLRCSSQSGHNTVSWYQQALGQGPQFIFQYYREEENGRGNFPPRFSGLQFPNYSSELNVNALELDDSALYLCASSLRTDYLYGYTFGSGTRLTVV.